This TCR beta chain is drawn from a study of CD8+ T cells in alopecia areata. TCR sequencing used cDNA made by reverse transcription of extracted RNA. The assay was immunoSEQ multiplex PCR, and TCRdb's table has in-frame clones only and misses some. The sample has 130,000 or so clones, around 50% seen once. Alopecia areata patients gave lesional scalp punch biopsies and peripheral blood samples. Study-wide results and limits: TCR sharing was clearer in mice than between patients, perhaps partly owing to patient HLA diversity.

As concerns this clone: What it binds is not known.

The receptor comes from a human donor with alopecia areata. Material: NKG2D-low CD8+ T cells sorted from blood.

CDR3 amino acids: CASSPYTDTQYF. The DNA of the CDR3 is TGTGCCAGCAGTCCCTACACAGATACGCAGTATTTT. This chain links TRBV6-1 with TRBJ2-3; D is uncertain. Germline CDR1 and CDR2: MNHNS and SASEGT. V was shortened by 5 bases and J by 2 bases, with 5 bases between the two germline ends. This CDR3 region has 12 residues.